Following are 11 T cell receptor beta chains from one sample sequenced in a study of cytomegalovirus exposure and HLA in healthy donors. PCR employed 60 Vbeta and 13 Jbeta primers. TCRdb keeps only in-frame clones here, not all; method: immunoSEQ multiplex PCR. Seen here are under 200,000 clones, roughly 70% observed once, and the top ten hold about 1.7%. The material sequenced was PBMCs. The receptors were gathered from a woman between 25 and 40 years old in good health and CMV-seronegative.

The V call is TRBV19, the J call TRBJ1-1; 7 bases are shared with TRBD1. The junction had 5 bases not matched to a gene; V was cut back by 4 bases and J by 0 bases. The CDR3 is 15 residues long. CDR1 and CDR2 from the germline V gene are LNHDA and SQIVND (reference sequence). The CDR3 sequence: CASSTRTGVNTEAFF. DNA for the CDR3: TGTGCCAGTAGTACCCGGACAGGTGTGAACACTGAAGCTTTCTTT. The whole variable domain, filled in from reference TRBV19 and TRBJ1-1, reads DGGITQSPKYLFRKEGQNVTLSCEQNLNHDAMYWYRQDPGQGLRLIYYSQIVNDFQKGDIAEGYSVSREKKESFPLTVTSAQKNPTAFYLCASSTRTGVNTEAFFGQGTRLTVV.

The chain uses TRBV9 and TRBJ2-7; 10 bases align to TRBD2. With V trimmed by 4 bases and J by 4 bases, 8 bases remained unmatched. The CDR3 is 15 residues long. The germline V gene has CDR1 SGDLS and CDR2 YYNGEE. CDR3 DNA sequence: TGTGCCAGCAGCCCAATTAGCGGGAGGAGGTACGAGCAGTACTTC. Its protein is CASSPISGRRYEQYF. The complete variable domain, with remaining parts taken from reference TRBV9 and TRBJ2-7, reads DSGVTQTPKHLITATGQRVTLRCSPRSGDLSVYWYQQSLDQGLQFLIQYYNGEERAKGNILERFSAQQFPDLHSELNLSSLELGDSALYFCASSPISGRRYEQYFGPGTRLTVT.

The chain carries TRBV4-1 and TRBJ1-6; the D is unclear. CDR1 and CDR2 from the germline V gene are MGHRA and YSYEKL. Between the trimmed V and J ends, which lost 0 bases and 10 bases, there was a span of 13 bases. The length of the CDR3 is 15 residues. The CDR3: CASSQEGPGGSPLHF. The CDR3 DNA reads TGCGCCAGCAGCCAAGAGGGTCCAGGTGGGTCACCCCTCCACTTT.

V and J are TRBV11-2 and TRBJ1-1; D not certain. V lost 3 bases to trimming and J lost 3 bases, with 5 bases between them. This CDR3 spans 12 amino acids. The germline V gene encodes CDR1 SGHAT and CDR2 FQNNGV. CDR3 DNA sequence: TGTGCCAGCAGCTTGCAGTACACTGAAGCTTTCTTT. Translating it yields CASSLQYTEAFF.

V is TRBV11-1 and J is TRBJ2-3, with TRBD2 matching over 8 bases. The germline CDR1 and CDR2 sequences are SGHAT and FQDESV (reference sequence). J lost 6 bases, V lost 3 bases, and 17 bases had no gene match. The CDR3 has 18 amino acids. CDR3 sequence (DNA): TGTGCCAGCAGCTTTGACGGTGGTTGGACTAGCAGATTTGATACGCAGTATTTT. Amino acid sequence: CASSFDGGWTSRFDTQYF.

V usage is TRBV6-5 and J usage is TRBJ2-3, with 10 bases fitting TRBD2. Trimming removed 5 bases from V and 5 bases from J; junction bases left unmatched: 7. The germline CDR1 and CDR2 sequences are MNHEY and SVGAGI. The CDR3 extends over 15 amino acids. CDR3 residues: CASSGISGRRDTQYF. In DNA form, the CDR3 reads TGTGCCAGCAGTGGAATTAGCGGGAGGAGAGATACGCAGTATTTT.

This chain links TRBV11-2 with TRBJ2-3, with 11 nucleotides matching TRBD2. Germline lookup yields CDR1 SGHAT and CDR2 FQNNGV. Trimming took 5 bases from V and 6 from J; bases not matched to a gene: 10. The CDR3 sequence is 16 residues long. Here the CDR3 reads CASSIIAGGSGDTQYF. CDR3 DNA sequence: TGTGCCAGCAGCATTATAGCGGGAGGGTCCGGGGATACGCAGTATTTT.

The chain carries TRBV2 and TRBJ2-7; a weak D match, TRBD1 (6 bases). CDR1 is SNHLY, CDR2 FYNNEI, per germline. The length of the CDR3 is 12 residues. V dropped 6 bases and J dropped 6 bases, with 12 bases sitting between them. The CDR3 sequence is CASSEDSAEQYF. In DNA form, the CDR3 reads TGTGCCAGCAGCGAGGACAGCGCCGAGCAGTACTTC. Together with reference TRBV2 and TRBJ2-7, the CDR3 gives the full variable domain: EPEVTQTPSHQVTQMGQEVILRCVPISNHLYFYWYRQILGQKVEFLVSFYNNEISEKSEIFDDQFSVERPDGSNFTLKIRSTKLEDSAMYFCASSEDSAEQYFGPGTRLTVT.

The rearrangement joins TRBV30 to TRBJ2-1; a weak D match, TRBD1 (6 bases). The CDR3 length is 13 residues. The ends were cut back, 0 bases at V and 4 bases at J, with 7 bases in the middle. The germline V gene has CDR1 GTSNPN and CDR2 SVGIG (reference sequence). The CDR3 spells CAWSVQGYNEQFF. The CDR3 DNA reads TGTGCCTGGAGTGTACAGGGTTACAATGAGCAGTTCTTC. Supplemented by reference TRBV30 and TRBJ2-1, the full variable domain reads SQTIHQWPATLVQPVGSPLSLECTVEGTSNPNLYWYRQAAGRGLQLLFYSVGIGQISSEVPQNLSASRPQDRQFILSSKKLLLSDSGFYLCAWSVQGYNEQFFGPGTRLTVL.

The V call is TRBV7-2, the J call TRBJ2-1; D might be TRBD2 (5 bases). The CDR3 spans 16 residues. Germline V gene lookup returns CDR1 SGHTA and CDR2 FQGNSA. Between the trimmed V and J ends, which lost 2 bases and 4 bases, there was a span of 15 bases. As DNA, the CDR3 is TGTGCCAGCAGCTTAAGTCTGGCTAGCCGGTACAATGAGCAGTTCTTC. Its protein is CASSLSLASRYNEQFF.

The CDR3 DNA reads as TGTGCCAGCTCACCACCGATTCCGAGAACTAACTATGGCTACACCTTC. Translated, it gives CASSPPIPRTNYGYTF. The rearrangement uses TRBV18 and TRBJ1-2; no firm D call. The V and J ends lost 0 bases and 0 bases respectively, with 11 bases between them. This CDR3 spans 16 amino acids. Germline V CDR1 and CDR2: KGHSH, LQKENI. The variable domain in full, completed from reference TRBV18 and TRBJ1-2, reads NAGVMQNPRHLVRRRGQEARLRCSPMKGHSHVYWYRQLPEEGLKFMVYLQKENIIDESGMPKERFSAEFPKEGPSILRIQQVVRGDSAAYFCASSPPIPRTNYGYTFGSGTRLTVV.